The 25 T cell receptor beta chains below were found in one sample sequenced in a study of blood T cell repertoires in COVID-19. Repertoires were generated with immunoSEQ multiplex PCR, while TCRdb's copy carries only in-frame clones and drops some. The sample lists hundreds of thousands of clones; less than 85% were seen once. Material: peripheral blood. The receptor source for this set is a woman of 80 years or more with active or convalescent COVID-19.

The CDR3 DNA reads TGCGCCAGCAGCCTAGGACAGCTAAATTCACCCCTCCACTTT. The encoded protein is CASSLGQLNSPLHF. This chain connects TRBV4-1 to TRBJ1-6, with a weak D call TRBD1 (6 bases). CDR3 length: 14 amino acids. Germline lookup yields CDR1 MGHRA and CDR2 YSYEKL. Trimming pared 4 bases from V and 7 bases from J, leaving 11 bases between.

This chain joins TRBV18 and TRBJ1-2, with unresolved D. The V and J ends lost 0 bases and 0 bases respectively, with 8 bases between them. CDR3 size: 15 residues. CDR1 and CDR2 (germline): KGHSH, LQKENI. Here the CDR3 reads CASSPPFGSNYGYTF. The CDR3 DNA follows: TGTGCCAGCTCACCACCGTTTGGCTCTAACTATGGCTACACCTTC.

The chain couples TRBV5-1 to TRBJ2-7; the match to TRBD2 covers 8 bases. Germline CDR1 reads SGHRS; CDR2 reads YFSETQ. Unmatched junction bases numbered 14, after V lost 6 bases and J lost 6 bases. The CDR3 is 15 residues long. Here the CDR3 reads CASTLKTSGSGEQYF. The CDR3 nucleotides read TGCGCCAGCACCCTTAAGACCAGCGGGAGCGGCGAGCAGTACTTC.

The J gene is TRBJ2-3, the V gene TRBV3-1 (or the pseudogene TRBV3-2); D uncertain. The germline gives CDR1 LGHDT, CDR2 YNNKEL (reference sequence). This CDR3 has 16 amino acids. The germline V and J ends were trimmed by 1 base and 3 bases, with 14 bases remaining between them. The CDR3 is CASSQGLGVRTDTQYF. The CDR3 DNA reads as TGTGCCAGCAGCCAAGGCTTAGGAGTTCGTACAGATACGCAGTATTTT.

The chain recombines TRBV18 with TRBJ1-1; a weak D match, TRBD1 (5 bases). Looked up from germline, CDR1 is KGHSH and CDR2 is LQKENI. The CDR3 has 13 amino acids. The V and J ends lost 4 bases and 3 bases respectively, with 9 bases between them. The CDR3 here is CASSLGQYTEAFF. The DNA of the CDR3 is TGTGCCAGCTCACTCGGACAATACACTGAAGCTTTCTTT.

The chain couples TRBV11-2 to TRBJ2-1, with TRBD2 identical over 10 bases. CDR1 SGHAT and CDR2 FQNNGV come from the germline V gene. The CDR3 sequence is 15 residues long. V trimming: 0 bases; J trimming: 7 bases; junction bases outside the gene matches: 3. The CDR3 sequence is CASSLESSGRNEQFF. CDR3 nucleotide sequence: TGTGCCAGCAGCTTAGAGTCTAGCGGGAGAAATGAGCAGTTCTTC.

This clone has just one count. The chain employs TRBV7-9 and TRBJ1-5; no clear D. Deletions cut 5 bases from V and 2 bases from J, with 13 bases between. Germline V CDR1 and CDR2: SEHNR, FQNEAQ (reference sequence). This CDR3 has 15 residues. CDR3 nucleotides: TGTGCCAGCAGCCCCGGCGGGGTACGCAATCAGCCCCAGCATTTT. Translating it yields CASSPGGVRNQPQHF.

This rearrangement joins TRBV7-9 to TRBJ2-3, with D perhaps TRBD2 (6 bases). The CDR3 consists of 14 residues. Trimming shortened V by 1 base and J by 6 bases, and 11 bases separated the two germline ends. Germline CDR1 SEHNR, CDR2 FQNEAQ (reference sequence). In DNA, the CDR3 is TGTGCCAGCAGCTTAGTATGGGGGAGGGATACGCAGTATTTT. Its translation is CASSLVWGRDTQYF.

The chain has TRBV18 and TRBJ1-1; 10 bases align to TRBD1. The CDR3 is made up of 15 amino acids. Germline trimming cut 6 bases from V and 4 bases from J; bases unmatched to any gene: 8. From germline, CDR1 is KGHSH and CDR2 LQKENI. CDR3 nucleotides: TGTGCCAGCTCTTCGGGACAGGGGTCAGCCACTGAAGCTTTCTTT. This codes for CASSSGQGSATEAFF.

V usage is TRBV5-1 and J usage is TRBJ1-6; D is ambiguous. CDR1 and CDR2 from the germline V gene are SGHRS and YFSETQ. The CDR3 runs to 16 residues. The V gene lost 3 bases and the J gene lost 0 bases, with 10 bases spanning the gap. In DNA, the CDR3 is TGCGCCAGCAGCTCTTTCCTCGGCTCCTATAATTCACCCCTCCACTTT. It translates to CASSSFLGSYNSPLHF.

The chain combines TRBV2 with TRBJ2-5; 14 bases match TRBD2. CDR1 is SNHLY and CDR2 is FYNNEI in the germline V gene. The ends lost 5 bases at V and 3 bases at J; junction bases unmatched: 8. This CDR3 spans 17 amino acids. The CDR3 bases are TGTGCCAGCAGTTGGGGACTAGCGGGAGTAGGGGAAGAGACCCAGTACTTC. This gives the protein CASSWGLAGVGEETQYF. Based on the CDR3 plus reference TRBV2 and TRBJ2-5, the full variable domain is EPEVTQTPSHQVTQMGQEVILRCVPISNHLYFYWYRQILGQKVEFLVSFYNNEISEKSEIFDDQFSVERPDGSNFTLKIRSTKLEDSAMYFCASSWGLAGVGEETQYFGPGTRLLVL.

This sequence joins TRBV30 and TRBJ2-7; 7 bases are a match to TRBD1. With 7 bases clipped from V and 3 bases from J, the junction kept 12 bases outside the gene matches. The CDR3 has 14 amino acids. Germline CDR1 GTSNPN, CDR2 SVGIG (reference sequence). For the CDR3, the DNA is TGTGCCTCAACCAAGACAGGGAGACGCTACGAGCAGTACTTC. Protein: CASTKTGRRYEQYF.

This sequence joins TRBV7-9 and TRBJ1-3; D is undetermined. Germline lookup yields CDR1 SEHNR and CDR2 FQNEAQ (reference sequence). The CDR3 is made up of 14 amino acids. V shed 5 bases and J shed 1 base, with 9 bases lying between them. The CDR3 DNA follows: TGTGCCAGCAGCGTAACAGCTTCTGGAAACACCATATATTTT. Protein: CASSVTASGNTIYF.

This clone was observed a handful of times. The chain combines TRBV6-5 with TRBJ2-5; 8 bases map to TRBD2. V lost 10 bases to trimming and J lost 1 base; unmatched junction nucleotides: 5. The CDR3 spans 13 residues. Germline CDR1 MNHEY, CDR2 SVGAGI. Written as DNA, the CDR3 is TGTGCCATCCGGGGGGGGACCCAAGAGACCCAGTACTTC. This sequence encodes CAIRGGTQETQYF.

The rearrangement joins TRBV5-1 to TRBJ1-6; perhaps TRBD1 as D (6 bases). Trimming took off 4 bases at V and 9 bases at J, with 20 bases between the two ends. Per germline, CDR1 SGHRS and CDR2 YFSETQ. The CDR3 length is 16 residues. The CDR3 DNA reads TGCGCCAGCAGCACACACCAGGGGTTTGGGAGTTCACCCCTCCACTTT. This encodes CASSTHQGFGSSPLHF.

The chain links TRBV5-1 to TRBJ1-1; TRBD1 is a possible D gene (5 bases). V lost 0 bases to trimming and J lost 1 base, with 10 bases between them. The CDR3 spans 15 residues. CDR1 and CDR2 from the germline V gene are SGHRS and YFSETQ. CDR3 region: CASSLAGLENTEAFF. The CDR3 coding sequence is TGCGCCAGCAGCTTGGCGGGACTAGAGAACACTGAAGCTTTCTTT.

This chain uses TRBV4-2 with TRBJ1-5, with 8 bases aligning to TRBD1. The germline V gene encodes CDR1 LGHNA and CDR2 YNFKEQ. CDR3 size: 16 residues. V shed 0 bases, J shed 9 bases, and the junction held 10 bases outside the gene matches. The CDR3 here is CASSQDRGQVAGPQHF. The CDR3 coding sequence is TGTGCCAGCAGCCAAGACCGGGGACAGGTCGCCGGGCCCCAGCATTTT.

The rearrangement joins TRBV15 to TRBJ2-7; tentatively, D is TRBD2 (5 bases). Germline V gene data show CDR1 as LNHNV and CDR2 as YYDKDF (reference sequence). The CDR3 contains 15 residues. Deletions cut 1 base from V and 3 bases from J, with 13 bases between. DNA for the CDR3: TGTGCCACCAGCAGAGGGGCGGGCCATTACTACGAGCAGTACTTC. Its translation: CATSRGAGHYYEQYF.

The rearrangement uses TRBV19 and TRBJ1-2; tentative D call: TRBD1 (5 bases). From germline, CDR1 is LNHDA and CDR2 SQIVND (reference sequence). The CDR3 runs to 14 residues. The ends were cut back, 3 bases at V and 3 bases at J, with 11 bases in the middle. CDR3: CASSIFGGDYGYTF. CDR3 bases: TGTGCCAGTAGTATTTTCGGAGGGGACTATGGCTACACCTTC.

The genes are TRBV12-5 and TRBJ1-2, with 9 nucleotides matching TRBD1. In germline, CDR1 is LGHNT, CDR2 FRNRAP. J gave up 7 bases and V 5 bases, and 11 bases lay outside the gene matches. CDR3 size: 15 residues. The CDR3 here is CASGVDTGTGSGYTF. CDR3 DNA sequence: TGTGCTAGTGGTGTAGACACCGGGACAGGGTCTGGCTACACCTTC. Combining the CDR3 with reference TRBV12-5 and TRBJ1-2 gives the whole variable domain DARVTQTPRHKVTEMGQEVTMRCQPILGHNTVFWYRQTMMQGLELLAYFRNRAPLDDSGMPKDRFSAEMPDATLATLKIQPSEPRDSAVYFCASGVDTGTGSGYTFGSGTRLTVV.

This clone appeared a single time. The V and J genes are TRBV18 and TRBJ1-1, with 9 bases matching TRBD1. Germline values: CDR1 KGHSH, CDR2 LQKENI. With 2 bases clipped from V and 3 bases from J, the junction kept 10 bases outside the gene matches. The CDR3 totals 17 residues. The CDR3 coding sequence is TGTGCCAGCTCACCAGGGCAGGGGAGGACAGGGGACACTGAAGCTTTCTTT. This translates into CASSPGQGRTGDTEAFF.

The chain is built from TRBV10-3 and TRBJ2-5, with D perhaps matching TRBD1 (6 bases). The CDR3 totals 15 residues. CDR1 and CDR2 from the germline V gene are ENHRY and SYGVKD. Trimming shortened V by 4 bases and J by 4 bases, and 16 bases separated the two germline ends. The CDR3 loop is CAISGKGDFGETQYF. The CDR3, as DNA: TGTGCCATCAGTGGGAAGGGGGATTTTGGAGAGACCCAGTACTTC.

The chain uses TRBV10-3 and TRBJ2-1; possibly TRBD2 for D (5 bases). The V end was cut by 8 bases, the J end by 7 bases, with 18 bases between. The CDR3 totals 14 residues. Germline loops: CDR1 ENHRY, CDR2 SYGVKD. CDR3 sequence reads: CAISVGVPMNEQFF. Here the CDR3 DNA reads TGTGCCATCTCTGTGGGAGTACCGATGAATGAGCAGTTCTTC.

The CDR3 region is CASSFGSSSYNEQFF. The CDR3 DNA follows: TGTGCCAGCAGTTTTGGTAGCAGTTCCTACAATGAGCAGTTCTTC. The V call is TRBV27, the J call TRBJ2-1; D not certain. The V end was cut by 3 bases, the J end by 1 base, with 10 bases between. CDR3 length equals 15 residues. Germline V CDR1 and CDR2: MNHEY, SMNVEV (reference sequence).

The chain is built from TRBV3-1 (or the pseudogene TRBV3-2) and TRBJ1-1; maybe TRBD1 (6 bases). The V end lost 5 bases, the J end lost 6 bases, and 16 bases lay between the germline ends. Germline CDR1 reads LGHDT; CDR2 reads YNNKEL (reference sequence). CDR3 length: 14 amino acids. CDR3 sequence: CASSKQGRSSEAFF. CDR3 coding DNA: TGTGCCAGCAGCAAACAGGGAAGGTCATCTGAAGCTTTCTTT.